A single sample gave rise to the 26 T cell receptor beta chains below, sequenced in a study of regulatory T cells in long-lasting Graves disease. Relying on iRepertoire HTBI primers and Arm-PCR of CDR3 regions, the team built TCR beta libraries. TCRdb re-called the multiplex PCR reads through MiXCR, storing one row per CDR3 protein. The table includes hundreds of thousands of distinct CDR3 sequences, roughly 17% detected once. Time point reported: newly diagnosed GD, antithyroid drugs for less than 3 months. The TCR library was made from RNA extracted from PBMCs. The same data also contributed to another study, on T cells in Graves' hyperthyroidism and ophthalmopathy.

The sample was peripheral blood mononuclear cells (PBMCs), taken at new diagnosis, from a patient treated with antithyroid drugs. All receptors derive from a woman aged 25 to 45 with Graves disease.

The DNA of the CDR3 is TGTGCCAGCAGCTTAAGCACGTCCTACGAGCAGTACTTC. Its protein is CASSLSTSYEQYF. V is TRBV11-2 and J is TRBJ2-7; D gene uncertain. From germline, CDR1 is SGHAT and CDR2 FQNNGV. V was clipped by 2 bases and J by 1 base, with 6 bases between them. This CDR3 contains 13 residues.

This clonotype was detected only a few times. The CDR3 here is CASSFGLTGELFF. Written as DNA, the CDR3 is TGTGCCAGCAGCTTCGGCCTAACCGGGGAGCTGTTTTTT. V usage is TRBV5-4 and J usage is TRBJ2-2; D gene uncertain. Germline V gives CDR1 SGHNT, CDR2 YYREEE (reference sequence). Between the trimmed V and J ends, which lost 2 bases and 5 bases, there was a span of 7 bases. This CDR3 is 13 amino acids long.

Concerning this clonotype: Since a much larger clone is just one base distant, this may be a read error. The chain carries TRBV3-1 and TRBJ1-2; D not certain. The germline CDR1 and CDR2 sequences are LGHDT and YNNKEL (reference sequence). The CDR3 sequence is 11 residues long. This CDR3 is CASNQEGGYTF. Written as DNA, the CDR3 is TGTGCCAGCAACCAAGAGGGCGGCTACACCTTC.

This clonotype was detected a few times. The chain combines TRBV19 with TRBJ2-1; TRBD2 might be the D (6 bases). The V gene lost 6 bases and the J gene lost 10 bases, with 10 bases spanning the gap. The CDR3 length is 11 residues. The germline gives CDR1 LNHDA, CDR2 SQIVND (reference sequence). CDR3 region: CASRGLAEQFF. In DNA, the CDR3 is TGTGCCAGTAGGGGGCTAGCGGAGCAGTTCTTC. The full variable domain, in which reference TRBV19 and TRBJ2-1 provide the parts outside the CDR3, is DGGITQSPKYLFRKEGQNVTLSCEQNLNHDAMYWYRQDPGQGLRLIYYSQIVNDFQKGDIAEGYSVSREKKESFPLTVTSAQKNPTAFYLCASRGLAEQFFGPGTRLTVL.

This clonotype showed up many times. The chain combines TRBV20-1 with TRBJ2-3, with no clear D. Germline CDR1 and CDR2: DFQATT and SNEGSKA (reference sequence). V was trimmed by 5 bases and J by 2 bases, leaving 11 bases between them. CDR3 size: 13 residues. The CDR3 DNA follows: TGCAGTGCTCCCTCGCCAGCCACAGATACGCAGTATTTT. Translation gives CSAPSPATDTQYF.

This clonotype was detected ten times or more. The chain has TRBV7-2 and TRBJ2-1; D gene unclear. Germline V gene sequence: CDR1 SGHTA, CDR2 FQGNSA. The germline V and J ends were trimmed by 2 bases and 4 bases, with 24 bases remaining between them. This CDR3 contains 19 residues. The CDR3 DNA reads TGTGCCAGCAGCTTATCATGGTCGATTACTTTCGCGGAATACAATGAGCAGTTCTTC. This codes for CASSLSWSITFAEYNEQFF.

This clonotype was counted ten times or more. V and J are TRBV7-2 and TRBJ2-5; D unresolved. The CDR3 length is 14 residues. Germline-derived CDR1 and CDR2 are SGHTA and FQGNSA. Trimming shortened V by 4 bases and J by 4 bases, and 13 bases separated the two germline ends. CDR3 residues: CASSSRTIGETQYF. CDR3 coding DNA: TGTGCCAGCAGCTCGCGGACCATCGGAGAGACCCAGTACTTC.

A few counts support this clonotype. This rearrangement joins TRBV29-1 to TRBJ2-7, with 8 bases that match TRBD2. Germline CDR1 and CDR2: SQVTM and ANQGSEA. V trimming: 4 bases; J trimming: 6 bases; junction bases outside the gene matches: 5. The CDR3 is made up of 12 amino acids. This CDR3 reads CSVVSGRGEQYF. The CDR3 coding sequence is TGCAGCGTTGTGAGCGGGAGAGGCGAGCAGTACTTC.

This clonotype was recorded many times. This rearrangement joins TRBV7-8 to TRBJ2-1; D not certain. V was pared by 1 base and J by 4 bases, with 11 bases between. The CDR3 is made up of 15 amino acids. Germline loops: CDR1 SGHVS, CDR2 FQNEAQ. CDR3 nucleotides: TGTGCCAGCAGCTTAGGTCCGTCCCTGTACAATGAGCAGTTCTTC. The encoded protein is CASSLGPSLYNEQFF.

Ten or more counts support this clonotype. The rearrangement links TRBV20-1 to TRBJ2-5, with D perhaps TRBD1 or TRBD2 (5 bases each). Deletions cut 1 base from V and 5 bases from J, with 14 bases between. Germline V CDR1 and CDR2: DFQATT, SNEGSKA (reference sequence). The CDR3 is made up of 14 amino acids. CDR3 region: CSARVGTGGETQYF. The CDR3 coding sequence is TGCAGTGCTAGAGTAGGGACCGGTGGGGAGACCCAGTACTTC.

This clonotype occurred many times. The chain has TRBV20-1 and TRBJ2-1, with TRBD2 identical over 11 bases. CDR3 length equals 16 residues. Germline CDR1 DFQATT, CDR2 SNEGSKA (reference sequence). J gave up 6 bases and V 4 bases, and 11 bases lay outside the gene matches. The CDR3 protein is CSAIDLAGGIGNEQFF. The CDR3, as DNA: TGCAGTGCTATTGATCTAGCGGGAGGAATCGGCAATGAGCAGTTCTTC.

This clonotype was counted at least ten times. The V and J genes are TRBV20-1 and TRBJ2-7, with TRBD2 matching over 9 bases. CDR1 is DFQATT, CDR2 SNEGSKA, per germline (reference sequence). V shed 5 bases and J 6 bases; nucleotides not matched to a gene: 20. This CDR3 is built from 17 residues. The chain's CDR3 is CSAHRSGGEVRRGEQYF. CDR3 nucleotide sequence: TGCAGTGCTCACCGTAGCGGGGGAGAGGTTCGGCGGGGCGAGCAGTACTTC.

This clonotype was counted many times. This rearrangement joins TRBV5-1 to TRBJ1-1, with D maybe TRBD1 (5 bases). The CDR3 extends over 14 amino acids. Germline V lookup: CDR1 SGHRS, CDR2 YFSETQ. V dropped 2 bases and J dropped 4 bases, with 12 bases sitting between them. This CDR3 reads CASSFQGEGTEAFF. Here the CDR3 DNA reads TGCGCCAGCAGCTTCCAGGGCGAGGGCACTGAAGCTTTCTTT.

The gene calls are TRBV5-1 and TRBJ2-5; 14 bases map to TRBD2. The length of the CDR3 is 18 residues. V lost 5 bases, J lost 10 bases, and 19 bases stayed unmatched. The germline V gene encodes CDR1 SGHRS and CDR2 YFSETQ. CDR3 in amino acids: CASRARDSPGLAGESQYF. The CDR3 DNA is TGCGCCAGCAGGGCTCGGGACAGCCCGGGACTAGCGGGAGAAAGCCAGTACTTC.

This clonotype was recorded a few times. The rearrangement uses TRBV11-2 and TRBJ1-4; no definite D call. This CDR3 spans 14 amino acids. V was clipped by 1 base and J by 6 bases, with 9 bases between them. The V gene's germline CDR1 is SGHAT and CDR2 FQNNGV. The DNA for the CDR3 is TGTGCCAGCAGCTTAGTCGTTTGGGATGAAAAACTGTTTTTT. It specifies CASSLVVWDEKLFF.

CDR3 nucleotides: TGTGCCAGCGACTACGGGAGGAGTAACTACAATGAGCAGTTCTTC. Protein: CASDYGRSNYNEQFF. The genes are TRBV6-1 and TRBJ2-1, with 7 bases identical to TRBD2. Germline V gives CDR1 MNHNS, CDR2 SASEGT. The CDR3 covers 15 residues. Trimming cost V 8 bases and J 3 bases; bases outside gene matches: 10.

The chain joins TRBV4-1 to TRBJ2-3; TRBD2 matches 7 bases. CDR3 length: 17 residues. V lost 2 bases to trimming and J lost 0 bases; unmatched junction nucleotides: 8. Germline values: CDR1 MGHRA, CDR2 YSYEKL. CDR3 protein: CASSQYLKAGSTDTQYF. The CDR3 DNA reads TGCGCCAGCAGCCAATATCTCAAAGCGGGAAGCACAGATACGCAGTATTTT.

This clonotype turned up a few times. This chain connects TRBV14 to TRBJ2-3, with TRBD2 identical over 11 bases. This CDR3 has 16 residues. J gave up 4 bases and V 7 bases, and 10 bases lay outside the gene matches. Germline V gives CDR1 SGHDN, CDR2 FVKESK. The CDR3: CASTLIAGGTADTQYF. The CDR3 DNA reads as TGTGCCAGCACCCTCATAGCGGGAGGGACGGCAGATACGCAGTATTTT. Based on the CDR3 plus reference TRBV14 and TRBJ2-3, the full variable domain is EAGVTQFPSHSVIEKGQTVTLRCDPISGHDNLYWYRRVMGKEIKFLLHFVKESKQDESGMPNNRFLAERTGGTYSTLKVQPAELEDSGVYFCASTLIAGGTADTQYFGPGTRLTVL.

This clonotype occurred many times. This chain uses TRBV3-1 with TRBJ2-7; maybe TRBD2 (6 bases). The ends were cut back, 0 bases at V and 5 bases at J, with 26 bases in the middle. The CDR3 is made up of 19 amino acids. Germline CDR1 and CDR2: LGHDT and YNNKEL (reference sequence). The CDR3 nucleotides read TGTGCCAGCAGCCAAGAGTTTCCAGCGGGTACATCATGGCGCCACGAGCAGTACTTC. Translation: CASSQEFPAGTSWRHEQYF.

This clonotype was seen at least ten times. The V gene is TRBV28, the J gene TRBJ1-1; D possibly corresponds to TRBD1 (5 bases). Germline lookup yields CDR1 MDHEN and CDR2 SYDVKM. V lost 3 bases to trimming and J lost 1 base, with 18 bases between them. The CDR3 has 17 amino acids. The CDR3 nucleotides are TGTGCCAGCAGTTTGATATCGGAAGAGGGGCAGAACACTGAAGCTTTCTTT. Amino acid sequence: CASSLISEEGQNTEAFF.

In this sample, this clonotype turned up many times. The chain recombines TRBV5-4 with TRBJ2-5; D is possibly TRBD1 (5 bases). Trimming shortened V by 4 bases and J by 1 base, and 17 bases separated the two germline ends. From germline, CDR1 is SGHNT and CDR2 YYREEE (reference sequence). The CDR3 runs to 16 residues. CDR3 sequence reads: CASSRIAGQGQETQYF. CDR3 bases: TGTGCCAGCAGCCGAATCGCTGGGCAGGGCCAAGAGACCCAGTACTTC.

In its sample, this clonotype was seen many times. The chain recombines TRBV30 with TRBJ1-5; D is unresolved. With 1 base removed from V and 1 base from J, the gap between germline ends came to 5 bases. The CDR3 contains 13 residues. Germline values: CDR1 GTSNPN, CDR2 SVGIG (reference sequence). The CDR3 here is CAWSGESNQPQHF. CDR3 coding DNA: TGTGCCTGGAGTGGGGAAAGCAATCAGCCCCAGCATTTT.

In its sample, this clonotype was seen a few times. DNA for the CDR3: TGCAGTGCTAGAGATCTCCTAGGGATTAGCAATCAGCCCCAGCATTTT. Translating gives CSARDLLGISNQPQHF. The genes are TRBV20-1 and TRBJ1-5; no reliable D call. Germline values: CDR1 DFQATT, CDR2 SNEGSKA (reference sequence). This CDR3 comprises 16 residues. Trimming took 0 bases from V and 0 from J, leaving 12 bases between them.

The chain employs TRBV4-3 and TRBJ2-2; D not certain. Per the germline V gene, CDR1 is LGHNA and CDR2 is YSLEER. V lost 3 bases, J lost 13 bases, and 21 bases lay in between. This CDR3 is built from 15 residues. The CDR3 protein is CASSQDTDHSPGLFF. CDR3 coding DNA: TGCGCCAGCAGCCAGGATACAGACCATTCCCCGGGGCTGTTTTTT.

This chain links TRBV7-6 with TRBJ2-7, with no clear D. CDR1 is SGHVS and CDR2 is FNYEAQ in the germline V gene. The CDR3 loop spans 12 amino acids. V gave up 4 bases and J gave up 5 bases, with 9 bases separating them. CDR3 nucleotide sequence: TGTGCCAGCAGCTCTACTCTCCACGAGCAGTACTTC. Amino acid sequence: CASSSTLHEQYF.

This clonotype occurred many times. Here the CDR3 DNA reads TGTGCCAGCAGGGGGGGGACCGGTAGCTCCTACGAGCAGTACTTC. This gives the protein CASRGGTGSSYEQYF. The chain joins TRBV2 to TRBJ2-7; 7 bases agree with TRBD2. Per germline, CDR1 SNHLY and CDR2 FYNNEI. V lost 6 bases, J lost 0 bases, and 8 bases stayed unmatched. This CDR3 has 15 residues.